These 7 T cell receptor beta chains were sequenced from one sample in a study of control samples from healthy donors and cancer patients. Method: immunoSEQ multiplex PCR; TCRdb's copy keeps in-frame clones and lacks some. The sample includes around 130,000 clones, just under 95% of them seen just once. The material sequenced was blood. All receptors derive from a man aged 25-45 years in good health.

V and J are TRBV5-4 and TRBJ1-3; D remains ambiguous. The V end was cut by 0 bases, the J end by 0 bases, with 4 bases between. The CDR3 runs to 14 residues. The germline V gene encodes CDR1 SGHNT and CDR2 YYREEE (reference sequence). The CDR3 nucleotides are TGTGCCAGCAGCTTGGGGACCTCTGGAAACACCATATATTTT. It codes for CASSLGTSGNTIYF. Full variable domain (rest looked up from reference TRBV5-4 and TRBJ1-3): ETGVTQSPTHLIKTRGQQVTLRCSSQSGHNTVSWYQQALGQGPQFIFQYYREEENGRGNFPPRFSGLQFPNYSSELNVNALELDDSALYLCASSLGTSGNTIYFGEGSWLTVV.

The chain combines TRBV6-7 with TRBJ2-7; 10 positions match TRBD2. TRBV6-7 is sorted into the ORF group, with uncertain function. The CDR3 length is 21 residues. V lost 0 bases and J lost 3; bases outside the gene matches: 20. The CDR3 DNA reads as TGTGCCAGCAGTTACTCGACTCCTCAGGCGGTATTACTAGCGGGGTGCTACGAGCAGTACTTC. Protein sequence: CASSYSTPQAVLLAGCYEQYF.

J is TRBJ2-7 and V is TRBV5-1; TRBD1 agrees at 7 bases. The CDR3 runs 14 residues. V dropped 0 bases and J dropped 5; count of bases not matched to a gene: 5. Germline CDR1 and CDR2: SGHRS and YFSETQ. CDR3 loop: CASSLAGRGNEQYF. The DNA of the CDR3 is TGCGCCAGCAGCTTGGCCGGCAGGGGGAACGAGCAGTACTTC.

The chain combines TRBV7-2 with TRBJ2-3; 10 nucleotides agree with TRBD2. V lost 6 bases, J lost 4 bases, and 4 bases stayed unmatched. The CDR3 has 14 amino acids. Germline V lookup: CDR1 SGHTA, CDR2 FQGNSA. The CDR3 nucleotides read TGTGCCAGCAGTCAGCGGGGGGGTGCAGATACGCAGTATTTT. It translates to CASSQRGGADTQYF.

CDR3 residues: CASSIVGQGRETQYF. In DNA, the CDR3 is TGTGCCAGTAGTATAGTTGGGCAGGGGCGGGAGACCCAGTACTTC. The chain is built from TRBV19 and TRBJ2-5; a possible D gene is TRBD1 (6 bases). The CDR3 is made up of 15 amino acids. Between the trimmed V and J ends, which lost 1 base and 5 bases, there was a span of 14 bases. CDR1 and CDR2 from the germline V gene are LNHDA and SQIVND (reference sequence). The full variable domain, with the rest looked up from reference TRBV19 and TRBJ2-5, is DGGITQSPKYLFRKEGQNVTLSCEQNLNHDAMYWYRQDPGQGLRLIYYSQIVNDFQKGDIAEGYSVSREKKESFPLTVTSAQKNPTAFYLCASSIVGQGRETQYFGPGTRLLVL.

V gene TRBV6-2 or TRBV6-3 combines with J gene TRBJ2-1; 15 bases are shared with TRBD2. Trimming cost V 0 bases and J 10 bases; bases outside gene matches: 4. This CDR3 has 16 amino acids. The V gene's germline CDR1 is MNHEY and CDR2 SVGEGT. In DNA form, the CDR3 reads TGTGCCAGCAGTTACTCGGGACTAGCGGGGGGTTGGGAGCAGTTCTTC. Its protein is CASSYSGLAGGWEQFF.

The chain uses TRBV6-2 or TRBV6-3 and TRBJ1-1, with a possible D match to TRBD1 (6 bases). The CDR3 extends over 11 amino acids. CDR1 is MNHEY, CDR2 SVGEGT, per germline. V dropped 5 bases and J dropped 11 bases, with 12 bases sitting between them. The CDR3 DNA follows: TGTGCCAGCAGTCTCACAGGGAAGGCTTTCTTT. Translation: CASSLTGKAFF.